What follows are 30 T cell receptor beta chains derived from one specimen sequenced in a study of OX40 agonist ivuxolimab in advanced cancers. TCRdb's table, derived via immunoSEQ multiplex PCR, lists solely in-frame clones and lacks some. The sample holds roughly 70,000 clones, more than 75% seen once. Sequences were derived from CD4+ or CD8+ T cells sorted from blood, sampled in a trial of the OX40 agonist ivuxolimab. These receptors were collected from an adult with an advanced solid tumor such as melanoma, head and neck, liver or kidney cancer.

The chain carries TRBV7-2 and TRBJ2-1, with TRBD1 matching over 9 bases. The length of the CDR3 is 17 residues. Germline CDR1 reads SGHTA; CDR2 reads FQGNSA. After removal of 1 base from V and 5 bases from J, the junction contained 9 bases not matched to a gene. The CDR3 is CASSLVTGGAGDNEQFF. As DNA, the CDR3 is TGTGCCAGCAGCTTAGTTACAGGGGGCGCAGGTGACAATGAGCAGTTCTTC.

V usage is TRBV7-9 and J usage is TRBJ1-4; the D gene is possibly TRBD1 (5 bases). The length of the CDR3 is 13 residues. Germline V gene data show CDR1 as SEHNR and CDR2 as FQNEAQ (reference sequence). The V end was cut by 3 bases, the J end by 5 bases, with 7 bases between. DNA for the CDR3: TGTGCCAGCAGCTTGACAGTAAATGAAAAACTGTTTTTT. Protein product: CASSLTVNEKLFF.

The chain carries TRBV6-5 and TRBJ2-1, with 7 nucleotides matching TRBD2. This CDR3 has 13 amino acids. The germline CDR1 and CDR2 sequences are MNHEY and SVGAGI. The junction had 4 bases not matched to a gene; V was cut back by 5 bases and J by 6 bases. DNA of the CDR3: TGTGCCAGCAGTAGAAGGGAGGGCAATGAGCAGTTCTTC. Translation: CASSRREGNEQFF.

J is TRBJ2-6 and V is TRBV4-1; D is unresolved. Per germline, CDR1 MGHRA and CDR2 YSYEKL. This CDR3 has 18 residues. Trimming pared 4 bases from V and 0 bases from J, leaving 16 bases between. This CDR3 reads CASSPQNSGPSGANVLTF. CDR3 nucleotides: TGCGCCAGCAGCCCCCAAAATTCAGGCCCCTCTGGGGCCAACGTCCTGACTTTC.

The CDR3: CASSLASLTEAFF. The CDR3 DNA reads TGTGCCAGCAGCTTAGCAAGCTTAACTGAAGCTTTCTTT. J is TRBJ1-1 and V is TRBV7-9; D unclear. CDR1 and CDR2 from the germline V gene are SEHNR and FQNEAQ (reference sequence). Trimming took 0 bases from V and 5 from J, leaving 7 bases between them. The CDR3 length is 13 residues. Based on the CDR3 plus reference TRBV7-9 and TRBJ1-1, the full variable domain is DTGVSQNPRHKITKRGQNVTFRCDPISEHNRLYWYRQTLGQGPEFLTYFQNEAQLEKSRLLSDRFSAERPKGSFSTLEIQRTEQGDSAMYLCASSLASLTEAFFGQGTRLTVV.

This sequence joins TRBV7-6 and TRBJ1-3; 7 bases agree with TRBD1. The junction had 6 bases not matched to a gene; V was cut back by 1 base and J by 3 bases. Looked up from germline, CDR1 is SGHVS and CDR2 is FNYEAQ. This CDR3 has 16 amino acids. CDR3 protein: CASSLESGGIGNTIYF. The CDR3 DNA is TGTGCCAGCAGCTTAGAGTCAGGGGGGATTGGAAACACCATATATTTT.

CDR3 sequence: CASSIDRGRTEAFF. In DNA form, the CDR3 reads TGTGCCAGCAGCATAGACAGGGGGAGGACTGAAGCTTTCTTT. The genes are TRBV7-9 and TRBJ1-1, with 9 bases identical to TRBD1. The length of the CDR3 is 14 residues. The J segment lost 5 bases and the V segment lost 5 bases, leaving 6 bases of the junction unmatched. Germline loops: CDR1 SEHNR, CDR2 FQNEAQ (reference sequence).

This rearrangement joins TRBV18 to TRBJ2-4; D not certain. The CDR3 is 11 residues long. Germline loops: CDR1 KGHSH, CDR2 LQKENI. V lost 1 base and J lost 9, with 4 bases in between. The CDR3 reads CASSPQGIQYF. The DNA of the CDR3 is TGTGCCAGCTCACCACAGGGCATTCAGTACTTC.

The chain combines TRBV7-9 with TRBJ1-4; D is unresolved. The germline gives CDR1 SEHNR, CDR2 FQNEAQ (reference sequence). The CDR3 has 13 residues. The V gene lost 3 bases and the J gene lost 7 bases, with 9 bases spanning the gap. DNA for the CDR3: TGTGCCAGCAGCTTTCCCTCCGGTGAAAAACTGTTTTTT. Translation gives CASSFPSGEKLFF.

The chain is built from TRBV11-3 and TRBJ2-3; tentative D call: TRBD1 (5 bases). CDR3 length: 16 residues. Trimming took off 0 bases at V and 0 bases at J, with 10 bases between the two ends. The V gene's germline CDR1 is SGHNT and CDR2 YENEEA. CDR3 sequence: CASSLEQGQSTDTQYF. DNA of the CDR3: TGTGCCAGCAGCTTAGAGCAGGGCCAAAGCACAGATACGCAGTATTTT.

The rearrangement uses TRBV4-1 and TRBJ1-5; maybe TRBD1 (5 bases). V gave up 4 bases and J gave up 5 bases, with 21 bases separating them. The CDR3 runs 17 residues. Germline V lookup: CDR1 MGHRA, CDR2 YSYEKL. The CDR3 sequence is CASSLRGGGGAYQPQHF. The CDR3 DNA follows: TGCGCCAGCAGCCTCCGGGGGGGAGGAGGGGCCTATCAGCCCCAGCATTTT.

The rearrangement uses TRBV18 and TRBJ1-5, with 7 bases lining up with TRBD1. The germline V gene encodes CDR1 KGHSH and CDR2 LQKENI. The CDR3 consists of 18 residues. V lost 3 bases and J lost 6; bases outside the gene matches: 17. CDR3 DNA sequence: TGTGCCAGCTCACCTACCTACACCGAGGGGGCTTTAAGTCAGCCCCAGCATTTT. It specifies CASSPTYTEGALSQPQHF.

This chain links TRBV18 with TRBJ1-4, with 7 positions matching TRBD1. The V segment lost 3 bases and the J segment 7 bases; nucleotides outside the gene matches: 2. The CDR3 contains 13 residues. Germline lookup yields CDR1 KGHSH and CDR2 LQKENI. In DNA, the CDR3 is TGTGCCAGCTCACCGCCAGGGGGTGAAAAACTGTTTTTT. Translating gives CASSPPGGEKLFF. Filled out from reference TRBV18 and TRBJ1-4, the complete variable domain reads NAGVMQNPRHLVRRRGQEARLRCSPMKGHSHVYWYRQLPEEGLKFMVYLQKENIIDESGMPKERFSAEFPKEGPSILRIQQVVRGDSAAYFCASSPPGGEKLFFGSGTQLSVL.

The chain joins TRBV6-6 to TRBJ1-5; D unresolved. There are 15 residues in the CDR3. Deletions cut 4 bases from V and 0 bases from J, with 10 bases between. The V gene's germline CDR1 is MNHNY and CDR2 SVGAGI (reference sequence). The CDR3 loop is CASSSTSYSNQPQHF. The CDR3, as DNA: TGTGCCAGCAGTTCGACAAGCTATAGCAATCAGCCCCAGCATTTT.

The J gene is TRBJ2-3, the V gene TRBV25-1; D call uncertain. Germline V CDR1 and CDR2: MGHDK, SYGVNS. Between the trimmed V and J ends, which lost 4 bases and 4 bases, there was a span of 9 bases. CDR3 length: 13 amino acids. Written as DNA, the CDR3 is TGTGCCAGCAGTGGCCTTTCCTCAGATACGCAGTATTTT. This sequence encodes CASSGLSSDTQYF.

The rearrangement uses TRBV27 and TRBJ2-7, with TRBD1 matching 9 bases. The junction had 5 bases not matched to a gene; V was cut back by 6 bases and J by 5 bases. Germline lookup yields CDR1 MNHEY and CDR2 SMNVEV (reference sequence). The CDR3 is 13 amino acids. CDR3 sequence: CASREQGANEQYF. In DNA form, the CDR3 reads TGTGCCAGCAGGGAACAGGGGGCAAACGAGCAGTACTTC.

The J gene is TRBJ1-6, the V gene TRBV11-2; D uncertain. This CDR3 comprises 18 residues. The ends were cut back, 0 bases at V and 4 bases at J, with 16 bases in the middle. Germline V CDR1 and CDR2: SGHAT, FQNNGV. CDR3 DNA sequence: TGTGCCAGCAGCTTAGATCGTCGGGTGGCGGGGTATAATTCACCCCTCCACTTT. Protein sequence: CASSLDRRVAGYNSPLHF. Drawing the rest from reference TRBV11-2 and TRBJ1-6, the complete variable domain is EAGVAQSPRYKIIEKRQSVAFWCNPISGHATLYWYQQILGQGPKLLIQFQNNGVVDDSQLPKDRFSAERLKGVDSTLKIQPAKLEDSAVYLCASSLDRRVAGYNSPLHFGNGTRLTVT.

The chain is built from TRBV28 and TRBJ2-7; perhaps D is TRBD1 or TRBD2 (6 bases each). CDR1 is MDHEN and CDR2 is SYDVKM in the germline V gene. The V gene lost 6 bases and the J gene lost 7 bases, with 16 bases spanning the gap. This CDR3 comprises 13 residues. The CDR3 region is CASSPPGAREQYF. The CDR3 coding sequence is TGTGCCAGCAGCCCTCCGGGGGCGCGGGAGCAGTACTTC.

V is TRBV7-2 and J is TRBJ2-7; TRBD1 aligns across 7 bases. The germline V gene has CDR1 SGHTA and CDR2 FQGNSA. Trimming took 4 bases from V and 2 from J; bases not matched to a gene: 5. The CDR3 covers 14 residues. Here the CDR3 DNA reads TGTGCCAGCAGCTACGACAGGGCAACCTACGAGCAGTACTTC. It codes for CASSYDRATYEQYF. The variable domain in full, with the rest retrieved from reference TRBV7-2 and TRBJ2-7, is GAGVSQSPSNKVTEKGKDVELRCDPISGHTALYWYRQSLGQGLEFLIYFQGNSAPDKSGLPSDRFSAERTGGSVSTLTIQRTQQEDSAVYLCASSYDRATYEQYFGPGTRLTVT.

The J gene is TRBJ2-3, the V gene TRBV29-1; 10 positions match TRBD2. CDR1 and CDR2 from the germline V gene are SQVTM and ANQGSEA. CDR3 length: 15 amino acids. V was clipped by 8 bases and J by 3 bases; unmatched bases: 11. This CDR3 is CSSWPAGGQTDTQYF. The CDR3 coding sequence is TGCAGCTCCTGGCCAGCGGGGGGGCAGACAGATACGCAGTATTTT.

The chain links TRBV7-9 to TRBJ2-1; no clear D. V lost 8 bases, J lost 5 bases, and 7 bases lay in between. Germline lookup yields CDR1 SEHNR and CDR2 FQNEAQ (reference sequence). The CDR3 spans 11 residues. The CDR3 nucleotides read TGTGCCAGCGAGTGGCACAATGAGCAGTTCTTC. The encoded protein is CASEWHNEQFF.

CDR3: CASSLRTGVEDYGYTF. The CDR3 region has the DNA TGTGCCAGCTCACTCCGGACAGGGGTTGAGGACTATGGCTACACCTTC. This chain connects TRBV18 to TRBJ1-2; 9 bases align to TRBD1. CDR1 is KGHSH, CDR2 LQKENI, per germline. There are 16 residues in the CDR3. Trimming cost V 4 bases and J 3 bases; bases outside gene matches: 9.

A note on this clone: Other DNA sequences from this sample encode an identical CDR3 as well. This chain links TRBV18 with TRBJ1-1; D gene ambiguous. The germline V gene has CDR1 KGHSH and CDR2 LQKENI. Trimming pared 2 bases from V and 5 bases from J, leaving 6 bases between. This CDR3 comprises 12 residues. CDR3 loop: CASSPTGTEAFF. The CDR3, as DNA: TGTGCCAGCTCACCAACGGGGACTGAAGCTTTCTTT.

There are a few counts of this clone. V usage is TRBV9 and J usage is TRBJ1-1; no clear D gene. This CDR3 comprises 17 residues. Trimming removed 0 bases at V and 1 base at J, with 16 bases between. From germline, CDR1 is SGDLS and CDR2 YYNGEE. The CDR3 sequence: CASSVASRRCGNTEAFF. DNA for the CDR3: TGTGCCAGCAGCGTAGCGTCGAGGAGGTGTGGGAACACTGAAGCTTTCTTT.

The CDR3 here is CARFPGQLDYEQYF. As DNA, the CDR3 is TGTGCCAGGTTCCCGGGACAGCTCGACTACGAGCAGTACTTC. The gene calls are TRBV11-1 and TRBJ2-7, with 7 bases lining up with TRBD1. The CDR3 contains 14 residues. The germline gives CDR1 SGHAT, CDR2 FQDESV (reference sequence). V lost 9 bases, J lost 3 bases, and 11 bases stayed unmatched.

The V gene is TRBV19, the J gene TRBJ2-1, with TRBD2 matching over 9 bases. There are 15 residues in the CDR3. CDR1 is LNHDA and CDR2 is SQIVND in the germline V gene (reference sequence). J lost 8 bases, V lost 5 bases, and 10 bases had no gene match. Written as DNA, the CDR3 is TGTGCCAGTAGTTTGGAGCGGGGGGTATATTATGAGCAGTTCTTC. Encoded protein: CASSLERGVYYEQFF.

V is TRBV10-3 and J is TRBJ2-2; 8 bases are a match to TRBD2. The CDR3 extends over 13 amino acids. CDR1 is ENHRY and CDR2 is SYGVKD in the germline V gene. The V segment lost 6 bases and the J segment 5 bases; nucleotides outside the gene matches: 2. For the CDR3, the DNA is TGTGCCATCAGCCCGGGGGGGACCGGGGAGCTGTTTTTT. It encodes CAISPGGTGELFF.

This sequence joins TRBV6-5 and TRBJ2-3, with D unresolved. The CDR3 is made up of 14 amino acids. Germline CDR1 and CDR2: MNHEY and SVGAGI. Deletions cut 8 bases from V and 0 bases from J, with 12 bases between. In DNA, the CDR3 is TGTGCCAGCGCGAAGACAACTAGCACAGATACGCAGTATTTT. It codes for CASAKTTSTDTQYF.

The chain combines TRBV27 with TRBJ1-2; D call uncertain. V was clipped by 3 bases and J by 0 bases, with 5 bases between them. The CDR3 is 13 amino acids. In germline, CDR1 is MNHEY, CDR2 SMNVEV (reference sequence). In nucleotides, the CDR3 is TGTGCCAGCAGTTTCTCAGCTAACTATGGCTACACCTTC. Translated, it gives CASSFSANYGYTF.

The rearrangement joins TRBV5-1 to TRBJ1-2; TRBD1 agrees at 8 bases. The CDR3 runs 12 residues. The germline V gene has CDR1 SGHRS and CDR2 YFSETQ. Losses at the gene ends were 4 bases for V and 7 bases for J; bases not matched to a gene: 3. The CDR3 here is CASSKDRGGYTF. The CDR3, as DNA: TGCGCCAGCAGCAAAGACAGGGGTGGCTACACCTTC.